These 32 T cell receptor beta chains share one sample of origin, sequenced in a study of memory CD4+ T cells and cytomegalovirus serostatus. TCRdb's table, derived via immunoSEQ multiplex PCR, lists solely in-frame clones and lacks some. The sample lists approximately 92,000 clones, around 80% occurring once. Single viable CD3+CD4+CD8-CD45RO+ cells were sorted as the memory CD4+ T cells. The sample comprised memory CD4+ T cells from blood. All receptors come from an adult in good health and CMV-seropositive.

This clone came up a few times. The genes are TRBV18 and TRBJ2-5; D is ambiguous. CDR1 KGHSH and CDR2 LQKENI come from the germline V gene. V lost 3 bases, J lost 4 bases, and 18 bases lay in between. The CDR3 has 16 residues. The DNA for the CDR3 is TGTGCCAGCTCACCTGGCCCCATCGACTTTGGAGAGACCCAGTACTTC. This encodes CASSPGPIDFGETQYF. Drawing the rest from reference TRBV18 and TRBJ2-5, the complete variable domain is NAGVMQNPRHLVRRRGQEARLRCSPMKGHSHVYWYRQLPEEGLKFMVYLQKENIIDESGMPKERFSAEFPKEGPSILRIQQVVRGDSAAYFCASSPGPIDFGETQYFGPGTRLLVL.

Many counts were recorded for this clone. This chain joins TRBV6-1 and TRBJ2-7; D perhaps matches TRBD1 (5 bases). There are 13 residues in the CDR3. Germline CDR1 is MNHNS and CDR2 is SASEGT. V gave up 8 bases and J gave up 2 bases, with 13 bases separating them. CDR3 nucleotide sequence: TGTGCCAGCGCCGACAGTGCACCCTACGAGCAGTACTTC. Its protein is CASADSAPYEQYF.

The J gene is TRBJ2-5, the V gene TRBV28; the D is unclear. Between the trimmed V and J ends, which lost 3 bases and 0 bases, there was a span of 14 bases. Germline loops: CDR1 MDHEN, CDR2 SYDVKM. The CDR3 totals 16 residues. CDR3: CASSFPHYTNQETQYF. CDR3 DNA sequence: TGTGCCAGCAGTTTCCCCCACTACACAAACCAAGAGACCCAGTACTTC.

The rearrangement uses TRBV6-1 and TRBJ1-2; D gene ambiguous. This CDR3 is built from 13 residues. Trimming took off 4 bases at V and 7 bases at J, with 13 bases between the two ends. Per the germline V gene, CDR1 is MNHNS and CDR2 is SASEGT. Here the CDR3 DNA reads TGTGCCAGCAGTGGCGACCTAACGGGTGGCTACACCTTC. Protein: CASSGDLTGGYTF.

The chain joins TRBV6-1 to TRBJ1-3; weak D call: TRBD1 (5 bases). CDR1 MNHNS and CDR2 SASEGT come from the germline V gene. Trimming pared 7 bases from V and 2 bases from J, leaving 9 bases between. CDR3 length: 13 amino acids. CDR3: CASTKGPGNTIYF. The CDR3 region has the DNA TGTGCCAGCACGAAGGGGCCTGGAAACACCATATATTTT.

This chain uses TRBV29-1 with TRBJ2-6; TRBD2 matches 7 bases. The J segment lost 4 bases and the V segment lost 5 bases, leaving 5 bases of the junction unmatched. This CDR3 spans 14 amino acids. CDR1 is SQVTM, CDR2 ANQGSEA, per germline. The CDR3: CSVHEGGGANVLTF. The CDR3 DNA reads TGCAGCGTTCACGAGGGAGGGGGGGCCAACGTCCTGACTTTC.

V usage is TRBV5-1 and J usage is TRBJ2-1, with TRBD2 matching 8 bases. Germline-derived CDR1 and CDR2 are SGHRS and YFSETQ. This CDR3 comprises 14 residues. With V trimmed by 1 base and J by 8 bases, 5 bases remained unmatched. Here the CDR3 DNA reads TGCGCCAGCAGCTTGTGGCTAGCGGGCGATGAGCAGTTCTTC. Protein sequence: CASSLWLAGDEQFF.

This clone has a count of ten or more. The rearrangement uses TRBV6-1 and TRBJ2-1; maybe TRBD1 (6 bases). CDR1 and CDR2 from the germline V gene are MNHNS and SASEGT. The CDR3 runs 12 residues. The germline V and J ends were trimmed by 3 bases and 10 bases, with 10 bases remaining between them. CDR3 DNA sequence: TGTGCCAGCAGTGACGCCAGGGGAGAGCAGTTCTTC. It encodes CASSDARGEQFF.

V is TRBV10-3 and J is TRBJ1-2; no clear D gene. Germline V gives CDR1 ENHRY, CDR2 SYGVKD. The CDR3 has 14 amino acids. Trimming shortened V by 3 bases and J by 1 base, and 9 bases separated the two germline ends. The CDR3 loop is CAISESENNYGYTF. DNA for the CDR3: TGTGCCATCAGTGAAAGCGAGAATAACTATGGCTACACCTTC.

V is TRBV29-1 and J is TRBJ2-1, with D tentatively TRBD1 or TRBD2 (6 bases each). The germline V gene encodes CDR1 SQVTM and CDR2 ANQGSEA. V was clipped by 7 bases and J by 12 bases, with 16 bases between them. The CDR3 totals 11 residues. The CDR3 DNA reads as TGCAGCGCTCGAGGGGGGCACGGGCAGTTCTTC. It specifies CSARGGHGQFF.

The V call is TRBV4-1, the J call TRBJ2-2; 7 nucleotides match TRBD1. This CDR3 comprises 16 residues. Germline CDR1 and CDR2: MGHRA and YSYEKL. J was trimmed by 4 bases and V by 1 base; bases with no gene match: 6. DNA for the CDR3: TGCGCCAGCAGCCAAGCGCCAGGGGGAAGCACCGGGGAGCTGTTTTTT. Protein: CASSQAPGGSTGELFF.

The DNA of the CDR3 is TGTGCCAGCAGTTTTCAGACAGATACGCAGTATTTT. Its translation: CASSFQTDTQYF. The gene calls are TRBV28 and TRBJ2-3; D call uncertain. Germline CDR1 MDHEN, CDR2 SYDVKM. The V end lost 3 bases, the J end lost 3 bases, and 4 bases lay between the germline ends. The CDR3 runs to 12 residues.

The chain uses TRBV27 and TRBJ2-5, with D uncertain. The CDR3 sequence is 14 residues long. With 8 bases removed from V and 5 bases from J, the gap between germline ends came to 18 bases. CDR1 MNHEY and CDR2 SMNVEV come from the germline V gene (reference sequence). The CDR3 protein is CASQPTWVVETQYF. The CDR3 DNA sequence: TGTGCCAGCCAGCCGACTTGGGTTGTGGAGACCCAGTACTTC.

CDR3 bases: TGTGCCATCAGTGGTCCGGGACAGGGATCTGGGGCCAACGTCCTGACTTTC. Encoded protein: CAISGPGQGSGANVLTF. The chain uses TRBV10-3 and TRBJ2-6; 9 bases align to TRBD1. J was trimmed by 1 base and V by 4 bases; bases with no gene match: 5. In germline, CDR1 is ENHRY, CDR2 SYGVKD. CDR3 length: 17 amino acids.

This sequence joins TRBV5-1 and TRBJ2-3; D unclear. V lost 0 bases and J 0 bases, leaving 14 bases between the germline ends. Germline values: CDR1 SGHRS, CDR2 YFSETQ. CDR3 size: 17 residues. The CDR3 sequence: CASSLEAVGSSTDTQYF. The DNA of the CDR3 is TGCGCCAGCAGCTTGGAGGCGGTGGGATCTAGCACAGATACGCAGTATTTT.

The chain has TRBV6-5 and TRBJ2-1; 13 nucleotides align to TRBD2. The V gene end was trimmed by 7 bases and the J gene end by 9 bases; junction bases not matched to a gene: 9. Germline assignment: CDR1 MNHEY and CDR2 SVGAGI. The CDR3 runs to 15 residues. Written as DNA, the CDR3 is TGTGCCAGCACCCCCCCGGGACTAGCGGGAATTGAGCAGTTCTTC. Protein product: CASTPPGLAGIEQFF.

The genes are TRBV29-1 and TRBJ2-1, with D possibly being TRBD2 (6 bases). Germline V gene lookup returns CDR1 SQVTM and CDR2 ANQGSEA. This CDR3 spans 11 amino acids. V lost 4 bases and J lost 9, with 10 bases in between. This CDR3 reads CSVGWDSEQFF. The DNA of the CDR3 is TGCAGCGTTGGATGGGACTCTGAGCAGTTCTTC.

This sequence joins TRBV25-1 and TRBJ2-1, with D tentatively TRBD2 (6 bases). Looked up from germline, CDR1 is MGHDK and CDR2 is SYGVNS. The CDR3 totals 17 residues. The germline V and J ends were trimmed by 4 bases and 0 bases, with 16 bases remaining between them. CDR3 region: CASSAPSVSSSYNEQFF. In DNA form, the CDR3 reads TGTGCCAGCAGTGCACCTAGCGTCTCGAGCTCCTACAATGAGCAGTTCTTC.

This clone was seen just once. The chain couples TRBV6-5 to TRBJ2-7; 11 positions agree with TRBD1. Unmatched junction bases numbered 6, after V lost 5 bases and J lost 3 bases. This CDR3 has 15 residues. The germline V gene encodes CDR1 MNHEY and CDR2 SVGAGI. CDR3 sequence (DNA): TGTGCCAGCAGTATCGGGACAGGGGGACTCTACGAGCAGTACTTC. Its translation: CASSIGTGGLYEQYF.

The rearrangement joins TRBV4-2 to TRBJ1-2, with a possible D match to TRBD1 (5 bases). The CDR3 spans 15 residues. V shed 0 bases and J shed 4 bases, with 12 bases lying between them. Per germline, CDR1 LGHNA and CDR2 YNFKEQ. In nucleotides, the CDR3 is TGTGCCAGCAGCCAAGATGGGGGGGGTACCTATGGCTACACCTTC. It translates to CASSQDGGGTYGYTF.

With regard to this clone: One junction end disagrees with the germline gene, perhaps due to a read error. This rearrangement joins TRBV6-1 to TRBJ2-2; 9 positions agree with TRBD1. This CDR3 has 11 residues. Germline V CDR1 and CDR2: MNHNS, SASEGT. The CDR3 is CATREDRGWWF. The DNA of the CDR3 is TGTGCCACCAGAGAAGACAGGGGGTGGTGGTTC.

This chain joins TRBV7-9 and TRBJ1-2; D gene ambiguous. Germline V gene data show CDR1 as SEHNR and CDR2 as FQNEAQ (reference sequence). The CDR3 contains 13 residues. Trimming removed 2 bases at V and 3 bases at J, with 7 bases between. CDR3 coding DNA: TGTGCCAGCAGCTTACGGACGGACTATGGCTACACCTTC. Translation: CASSLRTDYGYTF.

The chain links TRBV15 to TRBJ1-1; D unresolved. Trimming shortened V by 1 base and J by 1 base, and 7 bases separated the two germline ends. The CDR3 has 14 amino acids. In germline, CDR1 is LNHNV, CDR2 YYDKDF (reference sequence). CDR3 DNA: TGTGCCACCAGCAGAGCACTTGAGAACACTGAAGCTTTCTTT. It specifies CATSRALENTEAFF.

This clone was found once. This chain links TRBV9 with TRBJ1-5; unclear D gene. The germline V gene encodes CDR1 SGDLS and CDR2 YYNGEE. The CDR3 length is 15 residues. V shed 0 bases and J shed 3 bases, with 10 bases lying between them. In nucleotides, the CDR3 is TGTGCCAGCAGCGTAGAGGGCAGGCCCAATCAGCCCCAGCATTTT. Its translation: CASSVEGRPNQPQHF.

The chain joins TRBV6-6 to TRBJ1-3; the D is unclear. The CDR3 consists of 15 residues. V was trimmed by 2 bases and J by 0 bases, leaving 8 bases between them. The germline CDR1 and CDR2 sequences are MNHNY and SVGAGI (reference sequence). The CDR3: CASSYGGNSGNTIYF. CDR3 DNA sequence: TGTGCCAGCAGTTACGGCGGAAACTCTGGAAACACCATATATTTT.

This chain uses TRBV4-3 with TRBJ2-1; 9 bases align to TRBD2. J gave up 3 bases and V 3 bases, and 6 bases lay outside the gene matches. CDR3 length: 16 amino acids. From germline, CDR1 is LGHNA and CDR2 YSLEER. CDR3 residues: CASSQKAGGVYNEQFF. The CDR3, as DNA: TGCGCCAGCAGCCAGAAGGCGGGAGGGGTCTACAATGAGCAGTTCTTC.

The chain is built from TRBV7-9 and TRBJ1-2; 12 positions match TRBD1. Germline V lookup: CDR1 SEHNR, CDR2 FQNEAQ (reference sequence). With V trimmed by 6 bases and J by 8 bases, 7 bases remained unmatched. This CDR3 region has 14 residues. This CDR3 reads CASSLGQGAEGYTF. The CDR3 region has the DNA TGTGCCAGCAGTTTGGGACAGGGGGCAGAGGGCTACACCTTC.

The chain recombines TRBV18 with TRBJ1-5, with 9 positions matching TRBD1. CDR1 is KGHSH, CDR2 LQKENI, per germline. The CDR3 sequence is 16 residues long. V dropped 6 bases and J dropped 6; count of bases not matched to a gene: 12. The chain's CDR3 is CASSKDPQGAAQPQHF. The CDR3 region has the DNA TGTGCCAGCTCTAAAGACCCACAGGGGGCAGCTCAGCCCCAGCATTTT.

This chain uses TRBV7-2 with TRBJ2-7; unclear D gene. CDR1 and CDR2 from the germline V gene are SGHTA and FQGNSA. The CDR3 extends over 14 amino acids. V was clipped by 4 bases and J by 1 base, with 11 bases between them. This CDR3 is CASSYNGRSYEQYF. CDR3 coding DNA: TGTGCCAGCAGCTATAACGGGCGATCCTACGAGCAGTACTTC.

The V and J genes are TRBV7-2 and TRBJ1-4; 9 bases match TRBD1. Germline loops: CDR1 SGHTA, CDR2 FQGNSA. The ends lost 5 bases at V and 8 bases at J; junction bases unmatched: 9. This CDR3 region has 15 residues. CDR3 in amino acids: CASSRAETGGEKLFF. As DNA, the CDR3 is TGTGCCAGCAGCCGAGCGGAGACAGGGGGAGAAAAACTGTTTTTT.

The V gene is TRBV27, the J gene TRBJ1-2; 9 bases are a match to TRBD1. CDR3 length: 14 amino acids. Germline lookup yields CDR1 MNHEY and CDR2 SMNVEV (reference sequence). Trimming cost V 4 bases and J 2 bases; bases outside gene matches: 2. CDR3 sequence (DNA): TGTGCCAGCAGTTCCGGGACAGGGAACTATGGCTACACCTTC. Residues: CASSSGTGNYGYTF.

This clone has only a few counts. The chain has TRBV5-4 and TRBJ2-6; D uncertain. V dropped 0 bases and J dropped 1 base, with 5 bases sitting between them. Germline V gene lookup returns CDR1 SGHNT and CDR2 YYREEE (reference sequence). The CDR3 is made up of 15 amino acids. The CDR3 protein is CASSLVGSGANVLTF. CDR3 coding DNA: TGTGCCAGCAGCTTGGTCGGGTCTGGGGCCAACGTCCTGACTTTC. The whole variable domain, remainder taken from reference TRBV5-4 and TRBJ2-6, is ETGVTQSPTHLIKTRGQQVTLRCSSQSGHNTVSWYQQALGQGPQFIFQYYREEENGRGNFPPRFSGLQFPNYSSELNVNALELDDSALYLCASSLVGSGANVLTFGAGSRLTVL.